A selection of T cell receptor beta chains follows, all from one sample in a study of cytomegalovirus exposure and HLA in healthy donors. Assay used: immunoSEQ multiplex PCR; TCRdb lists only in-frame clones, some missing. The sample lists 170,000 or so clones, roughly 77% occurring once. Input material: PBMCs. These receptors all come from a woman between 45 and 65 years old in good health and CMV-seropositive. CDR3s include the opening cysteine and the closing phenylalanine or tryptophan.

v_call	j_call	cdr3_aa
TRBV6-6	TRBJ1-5	CASCQQGLNQPQHF
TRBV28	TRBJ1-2	CASLQEPAGLGYTF
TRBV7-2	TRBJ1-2	CASTRPASDGYTF
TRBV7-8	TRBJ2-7	CASSLNYFPRERTGGSYEQYF
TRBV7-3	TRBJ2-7	CASSPRGSGKDYEQYF
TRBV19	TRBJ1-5	CASSTLPTGYSNQPQHF
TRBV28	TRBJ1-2	CASSLDSPYGYTF
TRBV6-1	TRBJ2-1	CASSPGTSLNEQFF
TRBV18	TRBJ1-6	CASSLTMDLANSPLHF
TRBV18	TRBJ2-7	CASSPPEASYEQYF
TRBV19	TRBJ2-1	CASSIVRGLAGATNEQFF
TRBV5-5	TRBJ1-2	CASRPRGQGDYGYTF
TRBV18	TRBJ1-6	CASSPTGMLSPLHF
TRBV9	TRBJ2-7	CASSGGGAGASEQYF
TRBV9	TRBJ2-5	CASSPRGGETQYF
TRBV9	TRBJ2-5	CASSVGLVAGGRETQYF
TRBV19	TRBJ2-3	CASSRTSGTGTDTQYF
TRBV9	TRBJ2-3	CASSEGATDTQYF
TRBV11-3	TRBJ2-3	CASSGRGTDTQYF
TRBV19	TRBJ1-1	CASSIRDRGNTEAFF
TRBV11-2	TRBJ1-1	CASSFASGGTEAFF
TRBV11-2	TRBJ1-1	CASSSHRGRNTEAFF
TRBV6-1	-	CASSEGWAGGYEQYF
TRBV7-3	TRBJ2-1	CASSLAPGHHNEQFF
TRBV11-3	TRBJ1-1	CASSFSSPPVEAFF
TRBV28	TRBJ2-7	CASSLFFRTGNFHEQYF
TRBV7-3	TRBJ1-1	CASSYDRNTEAFF
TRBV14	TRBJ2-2	CASSHRTGDTQNTGELFF
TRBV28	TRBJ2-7	CASSLGTVLPEQYF
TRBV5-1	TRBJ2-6	CASSLRPGMIGANVLTF
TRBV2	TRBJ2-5	CASSEWGIGGQETQYF
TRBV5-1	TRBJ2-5	CASAGLAAQETQYF
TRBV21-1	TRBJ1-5	CASSTPVDGTAYSNQPQHF
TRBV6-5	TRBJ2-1	CASSNPAGSYNEQFF
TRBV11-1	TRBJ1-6	CASSLVGAIYNSPLHF
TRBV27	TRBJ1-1	CASSEPGQGVNGVAFF
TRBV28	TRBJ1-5	CASTSSGTVNQPQHF
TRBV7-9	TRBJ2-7	CASSSQRGTLGKTYEQYF
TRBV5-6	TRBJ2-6	CASSLTAGGLSSGANVLTF
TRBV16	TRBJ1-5	CASSQRTDSNQPQHF
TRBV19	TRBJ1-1	CASSIPGYTEAFF
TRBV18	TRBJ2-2	CASSPPSGRGNTGELFF
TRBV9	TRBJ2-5	CASSGGGKETQYF
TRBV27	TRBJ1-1	CASSQQGRNTEAFF
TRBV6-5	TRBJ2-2	CASRRLAGLTGELFF
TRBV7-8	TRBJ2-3	CASSLAGAGQLITDTQYF
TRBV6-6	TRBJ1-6	CASRSRDRDNSPLHF
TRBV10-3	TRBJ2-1	CAISGSGGAYNEQFF
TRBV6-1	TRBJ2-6	CASSELRGSGANVLTF
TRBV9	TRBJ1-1	CASSPYTGNTEAFF
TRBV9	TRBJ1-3	CASSVRAGFDGNTIYF
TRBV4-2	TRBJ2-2	CASSQPGQRTGELFF
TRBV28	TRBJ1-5	CASSRPWDSSNQPQHF
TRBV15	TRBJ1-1	CATAWAGDTEAFF
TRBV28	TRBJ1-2	CASSGNRGYGYTF